A selection of T cell receptor beta chains follows, all from one sample in a study of T-cell reconstitution after alpha-beta-depleted transplantation in children. TCRdb ran MiXCR on the PCR reads and lists one entry per CDR3 protein. Of about 610,000 distinct CDR3 sequences in the sample, 10% are singletons; the top ten hold about 4.3%. This specimen was PBMCs from the stem cell graft donor, taken from the stem cell graft. These receptors came from a human donor who donated a stem cell graft to a child with acute myeloid leukemia. The CDR3 runs from the conserved cysteine through the conserved F or W. Fields, in order: V gene, D gene, clone size, J gene, CDR3 DNA, CDR3 protein. The D gene is left open where the match is weak. Clone sizes are given selectively: once, few, many, or a class where the clone is expanded.

V gene: TRBV30; D gene: .; clone size: .; J gene: TRBJ2-1; CDR3 DNA: TGTGCCTGGAGTGTAGACTTTAGCTCCTACAATGAGCAGTTCTTC; CDR3 protein: CAWSVDFSSYNEQFF
V gene: TRBV4-2; D gene: TRBD2; clone size: .; J gene: TRBJ2-3; CDR3 DNA: TGTGCCAGCAGCCAAGACGAGGGGAGGGGACTAGCGGGGGATACGCAGTATTTT; CDR3 protein: CASSQDEGRGLAGDTQYF
V gene: TRBV6-1; D gene: .; clone size: .; J gene: TRBJ2-7; CDR3 DNA: TGTGCCAGCAGTGAAGTCGGGCGCCCCTACGAGCAGTACTTC; CDR3 protein: CASSEVGRPYEQYF
V gene: TRBV3-1; D gene: .; clone size: many; J gene: TRBJ2-1; CDR3 DNA: TGTGCCAGCAGCCAAGAATCAGGGCCTTACAATGAGCAGTTCTTC; CDR3 protein: CASSQESGPYNEQFF
V gene: TRBV6-5; D gene: TRBD1; clone size: few; J gene: TRBJ1-4; CDR3 DNA: TGTGCCAGCAGTTGGACAGGGATTAAAGGTGAAAAACTGTTTTTT; CDR3 protein: CASSWTGIKGEKLFF
V gene: TRBV10-3; D gene: .; clone size: .; J gene: TRBJ2-2; CDR3 DNA: TGTGCCATCAGGACTCTCAACGGGGAGCTGTTTTTT; CDR3 protein: CAIRTLNGELFF
V gene: TRBV20-1; D gene: .; clone size: many; J gene: TRBJ2-2; CDR3 DNA: TGCAGTGCTAGAGATCGAACTAACCCCTCAACCGGGGAGCTGTTTTTT; CDR3 protein: CSARDRTNPSTGELFF
V gene: TRBV7-2; D gene: .; clone size: many; J gene: TRBJ1-1; CDR3 DNA: TGTGCCAGCAGCGGCACAGGGATCGTATCTGAAGCTTTCTTT; CDR3 protein: CASSGTGIVSEAFF
V gene: TRBV20-1; D gene: TRBD2; clone size: .; J gene: TRBJ2-1; CDR3 DNA: TGCAGTGCTAGAGAACCCGGACTAGCGAAGGCTGAGCAGTTCTTC; CDR3 protein: CSAREPGLAKAEQFF
V gene: TRBV7-9; D gene: .; clone size: .; J gene: TRBJ2-7; CDR3 DNA: TGTGCCAGCAGCTTCACGAATGAGCAGTACTTC; CDR3 protein: CASSFTNEQYF
V gene: TRBV6-2/TRBV6-3; D gene: .; clone size: .; J gene: TRBJ2-7; CDR3 DNA: TGTGCCAGCAGCCGACTAATCTCCTACGAGCAGTACTTC; CDR3 protein: CASSRLISYEQYF
V gene: TRBV5-8; D gene: TRBD2; clone size: few; J gene: TRBJ2-1; CDR3 DNA: TGTGCCACCCCTCACCCGACTAGCGGGTTATACAATGAGCAGTTCTTC; CDR3 protein: CATPHPTSGLYNEQFF
V gene: TRBV28; D gene: .; clone size: .; J gene: TRBJ2-7; CDR3 DNA: TGTGCCAGCTGGGATGAGCGGATCTACGAGCAGTACTTC; CDR3 protein: CASWDERIYEQYF
V gene: TRBV20-1; D gene: .; clone size: many; J gene: TRBJ1-1; CDR3 DNA: TGCAGTGCTAGCAGGGGAACTGAAGCTTTCTTT; CDR3 protein: CSASRGTEAFF
V gene: TRBV29-1; D gene: TRBD1; clone size: .; J gene: TRBJ2-7; CDR3 DNA: TGCAGCGTTGAAGACGGGACAGGGACTTACTACGAGCAGTACTTC; CDR3 protein: CSVEDGTGTYYEQYF
V gene: TRBV2; D gene: .; clone size: many; J gene: TRBJ2-1; CDR3 DNA: TGTGCCAGCAGTGAAGGTCTAGAATTTGAGCAGTTCTTC; CDR3 protein: CASSEGLEFEQFF
V gene: TRBV20-1; D gene: TRBD1; clone size: few; J gene: TRBJ2-2; CDR3 DNA: TGCAGTGCTAGACCCGGGACAGGAAACACCGGGGAGCTGTTTTTT; CDR3 protein: CSARPGTGNTGELFF
V gene: TRBV12-3/TRBV12-4; D gene: .; clone size: .; J gene: TRBJ1-6; CDR3 DNA: TGTGCCAGCAGTTTAGCGAGCTCCTATAATTCACCCCTCCACTTT; CDR3 protein: CASSLASSYNSPLHF
V gene: TRBV20-1; D gene: .; clone size: many; J gene: TRBJ2-7; CDR3 DNA: TGCAGTGCTAGGCCCCTGGACAGCCCCGGCTACGAGCAGTACTTC; CDR3 protein: CSARPLDSPGYEQYF
V gene: TRBV6-2/TRBV6-3; D gene: .; clone size: .; J gene: TRBJ2-5; CDR3 DNA: TGTGCCAGCAGTTACGCTCCGGGGGACTTCCAAGAGACCCAGTACTTC; CDR3 protein: CASSYAPGDFQETQYF
V gene: TRBV7-2; D gene: .; clone size: many; J gene: TRBJ2-7; CDR3 DNA: TGTGCCAGCAGCTTAGTGTCAGACTGGGAGCAGTACTTC; CDR3 protein: CASSLVSDWEQYF
V gene: TRBV30; D gene: .; clone size: few; J gene: TRBJ2-5; CDR3 DNA: TGTGCCTGGGATCCTCTGGGGGGGCTACGTGGAGAGACCCAGTACTTC; CDR3 protein: CAWDPLGGLRGETQYF
V gene: TRBV6-5; D gene: .; clone size: many; J gene: TRBJ2-5; CDR3 DNA: TGTGCCAGCAGTTACCCGAGCCGGGGGTCGGAGACCCAGTACTTC; CDR3 protein: CASSYPSRGSETQYF
V gene: TRBV29-1; D gene: TRBD1; clone size: many; J gene: TRBJ2-5; CDR3 DNA: TGCAGCGCTCACAGGGGGCTGGAAGAGACCCAGTACTTC; CDR3 protein: CSAHRGLEETQYF
V gene: TRBV12-3/TRBV12-4; D gene: TRBD1; clone size: .; J gene: TRBJ2-7; CDR3 DNA: TGTGCCAGCAGCCTAGGGGACAGGGGGCGCGGCAGCGAGCAGTACTTC; CDR3 protein: CASSLGDRGRGSEQYF
V gene: TRBV6-5; D gene: .; clone size: .; J gene: TRBJ2-7; CDR3 DNA: TGTGCCAGCCGGCGAAGGCCTTTTACCTACGAGCAGTACTTC; CDR3 protein: CASRRRPFTYEQYF
V gene: TRBV7-6; D gene: TRBD1; clone size: few; J gene: TRBJ2-1; CDR3 DNA: TGTGCCAGCAGCTTGAACACAGGGGATGAGCAGTTCTTC; CDR3 protein: CASSLNTGDEQFF
V gene: TRBV7-9; D gene: TRBD1; clone size: many; J gene: TRBJ2-7; CDR3 DNA: TGTGCCAGCAGCCCGAGGGGGCCCTTTTCGAGCTCCTACGAGCAGTACTTC; CDR3 protein: CASSPRGPFSSSYEQYF
V gene: TRBV5-1; D gene: .; clone size: many; J gene: TRBJ2-2; CDR3 DNA: TGCGCCAGCACCGTTACAGGGGAGGTCGGGGAGCTGTTTTTT; CDR3 protein: CASTVTGEVGELFF
V gene: TRBV20-1; D gene: TRBD2; clone size: many; J gene: TRBJ2-3; CDR3 DNA: TGCAGTGCTGCAAGCGGGGGCGGGAATACGCAGTATTTT; CDR3 protein: CSAASGGGNTQYF